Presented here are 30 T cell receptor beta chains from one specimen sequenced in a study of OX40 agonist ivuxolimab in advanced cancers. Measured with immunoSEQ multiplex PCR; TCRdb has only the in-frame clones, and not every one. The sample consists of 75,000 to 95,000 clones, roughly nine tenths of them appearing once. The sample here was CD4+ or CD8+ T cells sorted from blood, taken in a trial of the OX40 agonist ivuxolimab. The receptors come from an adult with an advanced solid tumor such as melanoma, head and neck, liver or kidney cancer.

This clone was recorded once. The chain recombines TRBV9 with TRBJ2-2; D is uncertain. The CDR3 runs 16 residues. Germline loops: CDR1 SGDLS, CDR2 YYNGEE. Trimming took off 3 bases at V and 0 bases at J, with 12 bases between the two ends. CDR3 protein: CASSALSEPNTGELFF. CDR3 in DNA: TGTGCCAGCAGCGCTTTATCAGAGCCGAACACCGGGGAGCTGTTTTTT. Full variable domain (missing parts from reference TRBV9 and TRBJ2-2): DSGVTQTPKHLITATGQRVTLRCSPRSGDLSVYWYQQSLDQGLQFLIQYYNGEERAKGNILERFSAQQFPDLHSELNLSSLELGDSALYFCASSALSEPNTGELFFGEGSRLTVL.

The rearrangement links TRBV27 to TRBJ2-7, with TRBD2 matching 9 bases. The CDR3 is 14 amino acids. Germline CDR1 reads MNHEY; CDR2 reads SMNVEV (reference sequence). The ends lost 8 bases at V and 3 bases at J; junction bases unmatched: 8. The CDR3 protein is CASRRTSAFYEQYF. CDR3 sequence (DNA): TGTGCCAGCCGGCGGACTAGCGCTTTCTACGAGCAGTACTTC.

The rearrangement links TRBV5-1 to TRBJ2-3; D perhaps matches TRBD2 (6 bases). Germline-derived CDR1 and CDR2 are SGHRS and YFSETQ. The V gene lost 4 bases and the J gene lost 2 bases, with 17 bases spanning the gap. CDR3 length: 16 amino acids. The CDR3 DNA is TGCGCCAGCAGCGCCCGCGGTGGAGGGCCCACAGATACGCAGTATTTT. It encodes CASSARGGGPTDTQYF.

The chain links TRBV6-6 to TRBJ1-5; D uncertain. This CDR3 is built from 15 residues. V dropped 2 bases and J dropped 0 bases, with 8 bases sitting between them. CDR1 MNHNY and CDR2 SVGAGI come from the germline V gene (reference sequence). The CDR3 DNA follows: TGTGCCAGCAGTTACACGGTGGATAGCAATCAGCCCCAGCATTTT. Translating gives CASSYTVDSNQPQHF.

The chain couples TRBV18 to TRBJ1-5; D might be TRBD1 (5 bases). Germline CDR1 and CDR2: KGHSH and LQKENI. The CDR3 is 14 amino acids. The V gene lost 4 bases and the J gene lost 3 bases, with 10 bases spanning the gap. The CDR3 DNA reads TGTGCCAGCTCACTAGGGGTGTACAATCAGCCCCAGCATTTT. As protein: CASSLGVYNQPQHF.

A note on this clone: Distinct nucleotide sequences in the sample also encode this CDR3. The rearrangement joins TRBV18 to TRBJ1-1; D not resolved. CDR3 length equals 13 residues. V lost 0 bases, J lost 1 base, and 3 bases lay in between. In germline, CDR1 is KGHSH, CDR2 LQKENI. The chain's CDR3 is CASSPPGNTEAFF. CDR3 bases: TGTGCCAGCTCACCACCGGGGAACACTGAAGCTTTCTTT.

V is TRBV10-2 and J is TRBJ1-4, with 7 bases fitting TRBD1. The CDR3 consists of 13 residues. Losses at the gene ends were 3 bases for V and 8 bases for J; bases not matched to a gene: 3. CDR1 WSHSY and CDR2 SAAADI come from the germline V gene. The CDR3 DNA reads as TGCGCCAGCAGTGAACAGGGGACGGAAAAACTGTTTTTT. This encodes CASSEQGTEKLFF.

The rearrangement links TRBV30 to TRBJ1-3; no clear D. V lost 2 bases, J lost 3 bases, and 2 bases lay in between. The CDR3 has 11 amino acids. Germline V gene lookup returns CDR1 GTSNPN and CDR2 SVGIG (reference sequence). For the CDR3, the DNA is TGTGCCTGGAGTAGTGGAAACACCATATATTTT. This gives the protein CAWSSGNTIYF.

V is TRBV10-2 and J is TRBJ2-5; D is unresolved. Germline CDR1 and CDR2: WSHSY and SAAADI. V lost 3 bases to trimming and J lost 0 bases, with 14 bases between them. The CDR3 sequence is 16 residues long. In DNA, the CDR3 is TGCGCCAGCAGTGACGGCGTAGCTCTTTACCAAGAGACCCAGTACTTC. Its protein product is CASSDGVALYQETQYF.

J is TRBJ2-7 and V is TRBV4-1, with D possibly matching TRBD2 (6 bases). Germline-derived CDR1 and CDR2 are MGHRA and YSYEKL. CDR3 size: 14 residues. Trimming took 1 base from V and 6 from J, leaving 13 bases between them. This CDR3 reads CASSQGFRGGEQYF. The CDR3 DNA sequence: TGCGCCAGCAGCCAAGGGTTCCGGGGAGGCGAGCAGTACTTC.

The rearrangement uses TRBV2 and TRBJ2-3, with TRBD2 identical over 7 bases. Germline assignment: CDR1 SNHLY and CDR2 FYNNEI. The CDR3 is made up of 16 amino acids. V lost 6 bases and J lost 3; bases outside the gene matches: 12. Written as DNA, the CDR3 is TGTGCCAGCAGGGCGGGAGCCCTATTGTGGACAGATACGCAGTATTTT. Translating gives CASRAGALLWTDTQYF.

The CDR3 loop reads CASEDRESYEQYF. Written as DNA, the CDR3 is TGTGCCAGCGAGGACAGGGAGTCCTACGAGCAGTACTTC. The J gene is TRBJ2-7, the V gene TRBV5-4; TRBD1 agrees at 8 bases. CDR1 and CDR2 from the germline V gene are SGHNT and YYREEE (reference sequence). The length of the CDR3 is 13 residues. V gave up 7 bases and J gave up 1 base; unmatched junction bases: 4.

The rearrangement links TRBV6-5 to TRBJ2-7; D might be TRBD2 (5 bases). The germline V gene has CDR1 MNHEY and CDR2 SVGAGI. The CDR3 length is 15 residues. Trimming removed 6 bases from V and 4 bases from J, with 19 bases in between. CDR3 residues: CASRTLGYAGYEQYF. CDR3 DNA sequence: TGTGCCAGCAGAACACTAGGATACGCGGGTTACGAGCAGTACTTC.

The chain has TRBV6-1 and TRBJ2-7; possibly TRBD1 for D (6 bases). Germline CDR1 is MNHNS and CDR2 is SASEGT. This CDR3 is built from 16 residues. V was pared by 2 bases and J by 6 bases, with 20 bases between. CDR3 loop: CASSERGSYPKGEQYF. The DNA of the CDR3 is TGTGCCAGCAGTGAAAGGGGGTCGTACCCTAAGGGCGAGCAGTACTTC.

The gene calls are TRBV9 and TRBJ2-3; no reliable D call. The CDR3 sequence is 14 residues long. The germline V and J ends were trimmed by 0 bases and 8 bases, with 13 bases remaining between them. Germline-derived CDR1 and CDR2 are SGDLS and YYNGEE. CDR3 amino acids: CASSVEQFLGTQYF. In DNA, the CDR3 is TGTGCCAGCAGCGTAGAGCAGTTCCTAGGTACGCAGTATTTT.

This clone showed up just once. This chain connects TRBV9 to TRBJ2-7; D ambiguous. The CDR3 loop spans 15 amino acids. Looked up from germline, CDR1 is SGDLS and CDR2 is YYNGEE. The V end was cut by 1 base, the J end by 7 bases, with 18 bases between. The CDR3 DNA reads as TGTGCCAGCAGCGTATCCGGTCAGCCTATCGAAGAGCAGTACTTC. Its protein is CASSVSGQPIEEQYF.

CDR3 amino acids: CASSPEEAYTGELFF. The CDR3 nucleotides are TGCGCCAGCAGCCCGGAGGAGGCTTACACCGGGGAGCTGTTTTTT. The V and J genes are TRBV5-1 and TRBJ2-2, with TRBD2 as a possible D gene (5 bases). Germline CDR1 and CDR2: SGHRS and YFSETQ. CDR3 length equals 15 residues. V lost 4 bases, J lost 3 bases, and 13 bases lay in between.

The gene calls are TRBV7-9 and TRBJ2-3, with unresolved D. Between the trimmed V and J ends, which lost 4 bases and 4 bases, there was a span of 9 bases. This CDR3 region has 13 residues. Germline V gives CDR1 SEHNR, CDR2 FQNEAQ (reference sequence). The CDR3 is CASSSTAPDTQYF. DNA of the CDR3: TGTGCCAGCAGCTCGACCGCCCCAGATACGCAGTATTTT.

The DNA of the CDR3 is TGTGCCAGCAGTTTCCCCTCTAGCTCCTACAATGAGCAGTTCTTC. Protein sequence: CASSFPSSSYNEQFF. The chain combines TRBV28 with TRBJ2-1; D remains unclear. The CDR3 contains 15 residues. V lost 3 bases and J 0 bases, leaving 9 bases between the germline ends. The germline V gene has CDR1 MDHEN and CDR2 SYDVKM.

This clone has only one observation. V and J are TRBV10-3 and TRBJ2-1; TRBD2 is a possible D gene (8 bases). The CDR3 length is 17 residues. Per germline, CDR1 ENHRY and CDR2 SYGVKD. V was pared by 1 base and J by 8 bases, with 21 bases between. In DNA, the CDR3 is TGTGCCATCAGTGAGTTTGGACTAGCCGTAGGGGGCGATGAGCAGTTCTTC. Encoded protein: CAISEFGLAVGGDEQFF.

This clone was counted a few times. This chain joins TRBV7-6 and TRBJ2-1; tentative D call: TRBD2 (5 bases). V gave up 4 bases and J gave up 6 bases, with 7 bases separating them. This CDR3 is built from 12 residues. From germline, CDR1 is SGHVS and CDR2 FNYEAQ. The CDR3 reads CASSSSGNEQFF. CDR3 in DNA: TGTGCCAGCAGCTCCAGCGGCAATGAGCAGTTCTTC.

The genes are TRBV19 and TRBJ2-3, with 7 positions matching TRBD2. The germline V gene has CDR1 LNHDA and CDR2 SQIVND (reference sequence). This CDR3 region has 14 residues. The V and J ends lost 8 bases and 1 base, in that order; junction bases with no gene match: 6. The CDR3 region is CASWEGPGTDTQYF. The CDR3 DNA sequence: TGTGCCAGTTGGGAGGGCCCGGGCACAGATACGCAGTATTTT.

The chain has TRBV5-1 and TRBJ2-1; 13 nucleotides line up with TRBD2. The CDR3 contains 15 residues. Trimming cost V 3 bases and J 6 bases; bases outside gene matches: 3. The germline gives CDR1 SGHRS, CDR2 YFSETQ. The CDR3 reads CASSSGLAGANEQFF. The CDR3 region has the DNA TGCGCCAGCAGCTCCGGACTAGCGGGGGCCAATGAGCAGTTCTTC.

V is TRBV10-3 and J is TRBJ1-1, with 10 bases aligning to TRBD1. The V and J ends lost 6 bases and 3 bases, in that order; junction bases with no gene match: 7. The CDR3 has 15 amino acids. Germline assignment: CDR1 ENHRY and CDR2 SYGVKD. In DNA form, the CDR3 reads TGTGCCATCAGCCGGACAGGGGGTGGGGACACTGAAGCTTTCTTT. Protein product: CAISRTGGGDTEAFF.

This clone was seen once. This CDR3 reads CASSHTKQGQNQPQHF. The CDR3 nucleotides are TGTGCCAGCAGCCACACAAAACAGGGTCAAAATCAGCCCCAGCATTTT. The chain carries TRBV28 and TRBJ1-5, with TRBD1 as a possible D gene (6 bases). The CDR3 sequence is 16 residues long. Deletions cut 6 bases from V and 4 bases from J, with 19 bases between. Germline CDR1 MDHEN, CDR2 SYDVKM.

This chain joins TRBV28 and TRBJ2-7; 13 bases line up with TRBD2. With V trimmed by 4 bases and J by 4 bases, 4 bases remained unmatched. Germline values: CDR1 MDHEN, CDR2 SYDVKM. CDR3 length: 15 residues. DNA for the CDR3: TGTGCCAGCAGTTCCTCGGGACTAGCGGGATACGAGCAGTACTTC. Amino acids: CASSSSGLAGYEQYF.

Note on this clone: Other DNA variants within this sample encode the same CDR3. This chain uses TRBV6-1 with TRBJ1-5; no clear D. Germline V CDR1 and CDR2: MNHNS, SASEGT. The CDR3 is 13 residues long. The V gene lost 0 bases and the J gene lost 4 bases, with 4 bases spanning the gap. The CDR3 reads CASSEAVNQPQHF. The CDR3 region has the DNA TGTGCCAGCAGTGAAGCGGTTAATCAGCCCCAGCATTTT.

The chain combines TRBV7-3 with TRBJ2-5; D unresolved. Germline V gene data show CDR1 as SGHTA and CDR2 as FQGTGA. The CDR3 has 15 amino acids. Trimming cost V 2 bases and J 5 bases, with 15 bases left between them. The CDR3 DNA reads TGTGCCAGCAGCTTAGGTCGAACTCCTGGGGAGACCCAGTACTTC. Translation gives CASSLGRTPGETQYF.

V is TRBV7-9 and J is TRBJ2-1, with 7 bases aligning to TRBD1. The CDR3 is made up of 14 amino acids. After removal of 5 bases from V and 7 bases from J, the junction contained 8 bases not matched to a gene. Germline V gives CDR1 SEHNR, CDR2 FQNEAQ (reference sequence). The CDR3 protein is CASSPSGQLNEQFF. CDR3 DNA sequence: TGTGCCAGCAGCCCATCGGGACAGCTAAATGAGCAGTTCTTC.

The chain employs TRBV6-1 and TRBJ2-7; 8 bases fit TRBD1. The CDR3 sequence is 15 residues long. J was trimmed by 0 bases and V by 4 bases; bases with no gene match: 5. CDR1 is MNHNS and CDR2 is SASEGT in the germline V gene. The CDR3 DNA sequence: TGTGCCAGCAGTGTCCGGGACAGGTACTCCTACGAGCAGTACTTC. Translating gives CASSVRDRYSYEQYF.